The next 18 T cell receptor beta chains were all read from a single sample in a study of shared clonotypes between healthy human individuals. Some clones are missing from TCRdb's copy, which holds only in-frame ones; the method was immunoSEQ multiplex PCR. The sample has a few million clones, approximately 93% seen once. Material: naive CD4+ T cells from PBMCs. The subset was: CD45RA+ positively selected. The receptors stem from a young man in good health. Some clones in this sample may be carry-over from other donors' samples.

This clone has a single count. This chain connects TRBV27 to TRBJ1-2; no definite D call. The V and J ends lost 2 bases and 3 bases respectively, with 10 bases between them. Per the germline V gene, CDR1 is MNHEY and CDR2 is SMNVEV (reference sequence). CDR3 length: 14 residues. CDR3 DNA: TGTGCCAGCAGTTTAAGTGCGGCCCACTATGGCTACACCTTC. It translates to CASSLSAAHYGYTF.

The chain has TRBV9 and TRBJ2-1; 7 bases map to TRBD2. CDR1 and CDR2 (germline): SGDLS, YYNGEE. J lost 6 bases, V lost 4 bases, and 10 bases had no gene match. The CDR3 runs 15 residues. The CDR3 sequence: CASSTRLATLNEQFF. The DNA for the CDR3 is TGTGCCAGCAGCACCCGACTAGCCACACTCAATGAGCAGTTCTTC.

V is TRBV15 and J is TRBJ2-5, with TRBD2 as a possible D gene (5 bases). CDR1 and CDR2 (germline): LNHNV, YYDKDF (reference sequence). The CDR3 runs to 16 residues. Trimming left V 3 bases short and J 1 base short, with 15 bases between. The CDR3 region has the DNA TGTGCCACCAGCAGGAAGCACGGCAGCGGCCAAGAGACCCAGTACTTC. Translation gives CATSRKHGSGQETQYF.

The V and J genes are TRBV6-5 and TRBJ1-4; D may be TRBD1 (5 bases). The ends were cut back, 2 bases at V and 5 bases at J, with 9 bases in the middle. The germline V gene encodes CDR1 MNHEY and CDR2 SVGAGI. CDR3 length: 14 amino acids. Written as DNA, the CDR3 is TGTGCCAGCAGTTACCGGGGGTTAAATGAAAAACTGTTTTTT. It encodes CASSYRGLNEKLFF.

A single count supports this clone. The chain uses TRBV27 and TRBJ2-5; a possible D gene is TRBD2 (5 bases). Germline CDR1 is MNHEY and CDR2 is SMNVEV (reference sequence). V was shortened by 5 bases and J by 1 base, with 8 bases between the two germline ends. This CDR3 has 13 residues. CDR3 sequence reads: CASSAEGQETQYF. As DNA, the CDR3 is TGTGCCAGCAGTGCCGAGGGCCAAGAGACCCAGTACTTC.

The rearrangement joins TRBV5-1 to TRBJ2-3; 11 bases line up with TRBD2. Germline-derived CDR1 and CDR2 are SGHRS and YFSETQ. The length of the CDR3 is 16 residues. Losses at the gene ends were 4 bases for V and 4 bases for J; bases not matched to a gene: 8. The CDR3 nucleotides read TGCGCCAGCAGCCTCACTAGCGGGAGATCCGCAGATACGCAGTATTTT. Amino acids: CASSLTSGRSADTQYF. Combining the CDR3 with reference TRBV5-1 and TRBJ2-3 gives the whole variable domain KAGVTQTPRYLIKTRGQQVTLSCSPISGHRSVSWYQQTPGQGLQFLFEYFSETQRNKGNFPGRFSGRQFSNSRSEMNVSTLELGDSALYLCASSLTSGRSADTQYFGPGTRLTVL.

Comment on this clone: An end of the junction differs from the germline gene, which may be a read error. The chain joins TRBV7-2 to TRBJ2-5; D is ambiguous. Germline CDR1 reads SGHTA; CDR2 reads FQGNSA. The CDR3 is made up of 12 amino acids. The CDR3 protein is CASSLGGADHHF. CDR3 DNA sequence: TGTGCCAGCAGCTTAGGTGGTGCGGACCACCACTTC.

DNA of the CDR3: TGTGCCAGCAGGAGAAGCGGGCTGGGTAGCACAGATACGCAGTATTTT. It translates to CASRRSGLGSTDTQYF. The chain links TRBV2 to TRBJ2-3; D possibly corresponds to TRBD2 (6 bases). V was pared by 6 bases and J by 0 bases, with 16 bases between. The CDR3 runs to 16 residues. The germline V gene has CDR1 SNHLY and CDR2 FYNNEI.

The chain combines TRBV20-1 with TRBJ2-5; D remains unclear. From germline, CDR1 is DFQATT and CDR2 SNEGSKA (reference sequence). With 6 bases removed from V and 8 bases from J, the gap between germline ends came to 4 bases. There are 8 residues in the CDR3. The CDR3 protein is CSASTQYF. CDR3 DNA sequence: TGCAGTGCCTCAACCCAGTACTTC.

This clone occurred once. The rearrangement joins TRBV5-1 to TRBJ2-5; 13 nucleotides agree with TRBD2. The CDR3 has 18 residues. Germline CDR1 is SGHRS and CDR2 is YFSETQ. J lost 2 bases, V lost 2 bases, and 9 bases had no gene match. Here the CDR3 DNA reads TGCGCCAGCAGCTTTGGGACTAGCGGGACCGAGCCTCAAGAGACCCAGTACTTC. It yields the protein CASSFGTSGTEPQETQYF.

The chain couples TRBV19 to TRBJ2-5; D gene unclear. The last part of the DNA fits TRBJ2-7 better; the J call may be wrong. CDR3 length: 13 residues. Germline CDR1 reads LNHDA; CDR2 reads SQIVND (reference sequence). The CDR3 loop is CASSIEPMGEQYF. DNA for the CDR3: TGTGCCAGTAGTATAGAGCCTATGGGCGAGCAGTACTTC.

The gene calls are TRBV5-1 and TRBJ1-4; D gene unclear. The CDR3 sequence is 14 residues long. CDR1 is SGHRS and CDR2 is YFSETQ in the germline V gene. V was cut by 0 bases and J by 4 bases, with 7 bases left in between. The CDR3 spells CASSLGDNNEKLFF. The CDR3 DNA is TGCGCCAGCAGCTTGGGAGATAATAATGAAAAACTGTTTTTT.

This clone has only one observation. The chain joins TRBV7-9 to TRBJ2-1, with D perhaps TRBD2 (7 bases). This CDR3 has 14 amino acids. V was shortened by 3 bases and J by 12 bases, with 18 bases between the two germline ends. Germline-derived CDR1 and CDR2 are SEHNR and FQNEAQ (reference sequence). In DNA, the CDR3 is TGTGCCAGCAGCTTTACGGGGGGCAATATTGGGCAGTTCTTC. Protein sequence: CASSFTGGNIGQFF.

The sample holds one count of this clone. The chain links TRBV9 to TRBJ2-2, with D unresolved. Looked up from germline, CDR1 is SGDLS and CDR2 is YYNGEE. V was trimmed by 0 bases and J by 6 bases, leaving 15 bases between them. The length of the CDR3 is 16 residues. CDR3 sequence: CASSVDWGTVAGELFF. CDR3 bases: TGTGCCAGCAGCGTAGACTGGGGAACGGTCGCCGGGGAGCTGTTTTTT.

This clone has only a few counts. This rearrangement joins TRBV2 to TRBJ2-2; maybe TRBD2 (6 bases). This CDR3 is built from 15 residues. Germline CDR1 and CDR2: SNHLY and FYNNEI. V gave up 5 bases and J gave up 6 bases, with 16 bases separating them. The CDR3 nucleotides are TGTGCCAGCAGTCCCCGTGGGGGAGGAGCCGGGGAGCTGTTTTTT. It encodes CASSPRGGGAGELFF.

The DNA of the CDR3 is TGCGCCAGCAGCCCCCAAACTAGGGATGAGCAGTTCTTC. It translates to CASSPQTRDEQFF. The chain couples TRBV5-1 to TRBJ2-1; possibly TRBD2 for D (5 bases). The CDR3 covers 13 residues. Per the germline V gene, CDR1 is SGHRS and CDR2 is YFSETQ. The germline V and J ends were trimmed by 4 bases and 8 bases, with 13 bases remaining between them.

This clone was seen just once. The V call is TRBV4-1, the J call TRBJ2-6, with D possibly TRBD1 on 7 matching bases. The CDR3 has 15 amino acids. V lost 4 bases, J lost 4 bases, and 11 bases lay in between. From germline, CDR1 is MGHRA and CDR2 YSYEKL. The CDR3 coding sequence is TGCGCCAGCAGCCCAGGGGGGACAGGGGCCAACGTCCTGACTTTC. Translated: CASSPGGTGANVLTF.

This chain joins TRBV7-2 and TRBJ2-7, with 13 bases lining up with TRBD2. The CDR3 totals 18 residues. CDR1 is SGHTA and CDR2 is FQGNSA in the germline V gene. Trimming removed 6 bases from V and 4 bases from J; junction bases left unmatched: 15. The CDR3 DNA is TGTGCCAGCAGACGGTATACTAGCGGGAGGGTCTATTCTTACGAGCAGTACTTC. Translating gives CASRRYTSGRVYSYEQYF.